The 9 T cell receptor beta chains in this list originate from one sample, sequenced in a study of T-cell memory formation after mild COVID-19. TCRdb re-derived calls from the 5' RACE reads in MiXCR, one entry per CDR3 protein. This sample carries around 250,000 distinct CDR3 sequences, around 10% of them seen once, and the ten largest clones take around 20%. Sequenced sample: PBMCs or a T cell subset sorted from them (not recorded which). These receptors were collected from a young man who had mild COVID-19 (a few samples of this study predate the infection). Cell type and time point are not known.

The CDR3 sequence is CASAQGENTEAFF. In nucleotides, the CDR3 is TGTGCCAGCGCGCAGGGGGAGAACACTGAAGCTTTCTTT. J is TRBJ1-1 and V is TRBV12-3 or TRBV12-4, with TRBD1 identical over 7 bases. This CDR3 contains 13 residues. V lost 8 bases to trimming and J lost 1 base; unmatched junction nucleotides: 4.

CDR3 nucleotides: TGTGCCAGCAGCCACACCAGGACAAAAAGCCGCTACGAGCAGTACTTC. Translation gives CASSHTRTKSRYEQYF. The chain is built from TRBV14 and TRBJ2-7; a possible D gene is TRBD1 (5 bases). There are 16 residues in the CDR3. V was trimmed by 3 bases and J by 3 bases, leaving 18 bases between them. CDR1 is SGHDN and CDR2 is FVKESK in the germline V gene. Full variable domain (remainder filled in from reference TRBV14 and TRBJ2-7): EAGVTQFPSHSVIEKGQTVTLRCDPISGHDNLYWYRRVMGKEIKFLLHFVKESKQDESGMPNNRFLAERTGGTYSTLKVQPAELEDSGVYFCASSHTRTKSRYEQYFGPGTRLTVT.

This clonotype was detected ten times or more. The V gene is TRBV20-1, the J gene TRBJ2-3; D possibly corresponds to TRBD1 (6 bases). V was trimmed by 3 bases and J by 0 bases, leaving 22 bases between them. The CDR3 extends over 18 amino acids. CDR1 is DFQATT and CDR2 is SNEGSKA in the germline V gene (reference sequence). CDR3 amino acids: CSASEGDARGTSTDTQYF. DNA for the CDR3: TGCAGTGCTAGCGAGGGTGACGCCAGGGGAACTAGCACAGATACGCAGTATTTT.

The rearrangement links TRBV9 to TRBJ1-1, with D hard to call. Trimming left V 3 bases short and J 6 bases short, with 9 bases between. The CDR3 contains 12 residues. Germline values: CDR1 SGDLS, CDR2 YYNGEE. CDR3 sequence reads: CASSASGSEAFF. The CDR3 DNA sequence: TGTGCCAGCAGCGCGTCGGGCTCTGAAGCTTTCTTT.

This clonotype was picked up many times. This sequence joins TRBV3-1 and TRBJ2-7; D is ambiguous. V was cut by 3 bases and J by 1 base, with 4 bases left in between. CDR1 and CDR2 from the germline V gene are LGHDT and YNNKEL (reference sequence). The CDR3 totals 12 residues. The CDR3 is CASSQGSYEQYF. Here the CDR3 DNA reads TGTGCCAGCAGCCAGGGGTCCTACGAGCAGTACTTC.

This clonotype was seen repeatedly, ten times or more. The rearrangement links TRBV10-3 to TRBJ2-3; 7 nucleotides line up with TRBD2. The J segment lost 4 bases and the V segment lost 3 bases, leaving 10 bases of the junction unmatched. The CDR3 length is 16 residues. The germline CDR1 and CDR2 sequences are ENHRY and SYGVKD. CDR3 coding DNA: TGTGCCATCAGTGAATCCCCCCGTGGGGGGGCAGATACGCAGTATTTT. This codes for CAISESPRGGADTQYF.

This clonotype was found a few times. This chain links TRBV4-1 with TRBJ1-5; D not resolved. V lost 1 base and J 4 bases, leaving 11 bases between the germline ends. The CDR3 is made up of 15 amino acids. Germline V gene sequence: CDR1 MGHRA, CDR2 YSYEKL. CDR3 coding DNA: TGCGCCAGCAGCCAAGGCCCGGAGGCTAATCAGCCCCAGCATTTT. Amino acids: CASSQGPEANQPQHF.

V usage is TRBV28 and J usage is TRBJ2-4; 7 positions agree with TRBD2. Germline-derived CDR1 and CDR2 are MDHEN and SYDVKM. V lost 2 bases to trimming and J lost 11 bases; unmatched junction nucleotides: 12. CDR3 length: 15 amino acids. The CDR3 coding sequence is TGTGCCAGCAGTTTAGTCCCTGCTAGCGGTCGGGTTCAGTACTTC. This encodes CASSLVPASGRVQYF. Variable domain in full (rest from reference TRBV28 and TRBJ2-4): DVKVTQSSRYLVKRTGEKVFLECVQDMDHENMFWYRQDPGLGLRLIYFSYDVKMKEKGDIPEGYSVSREKKERFSLILESASTNQTSMYLCASSLVPASGRVQYFGAGTRLSVL.

This clonotype showed up just a few times. The chain links TRBV12-3 or TRBV12-4 to TRBJ2-3, with TRBD2 identical over 9 bases. The V gene end was trimmed by 8 bases and the J gene end by 6 bases; junction bases not matched to a gene: 9. This CDR3 has 14 amino acids. Here the CDR3 reads CASGAGGPLDTQYF. CDR3 nucleotide sequence: TGTGCCAGCGGGGCGGGGGGGCCTTTGGATACGCAGTATTTT.